These T cell receptor beta chains were read from a single sample in a study of T-cell reconstitution after alpha-beta-depleted transplantation in children. TCRdb fed the PCR reads into MiXCR, producing one record per CDR3 protein. The sample yields 700,000 to 950,000 distinct CDR3 sequences, roughly 15% seen once. The sample in question was PBMCs, mostly from graft donor cells, obtained 360 days after TCRalphabeta/CD19-depleted stem cell transplant. These receptor sequences come from a male patient younger than 18 who had a stem cell transplant for acute lymphoblastic leukemia, so the T cells may come from the graft donor. CDR3s leave out the opening cysteine and the closing phenylalanine or tryptophan. Each record gives: J gene, D gene, V gene, CDR3 protein. D genes are given only for firm matches.

J gene: TRBJ1-5
D gene: NA
V gene: TRBV28
CDR3 protein: ASSLPGGVNQPQH

J gene: TRBJ2-2
D gene: TRBD2
V gene: TRBV5-5
CDR3 protein: ASSLPGLAGATGELF

J gene: TRBJ2-5
D gene: TRBD2
V gene: TRBV3-1
CDR3 protein: ASSQFGGSGRMAQY

J gene: TRBJ2-7
D gene: NA
V gene: TRBV11-2
CDR3 protein: ASRVLIGEQY

J gene: TRBJ2-2
D gene: TRBD2
V gene: TRBV2
CDR3 protein: ASSLTSGREFFGELF

J gene: TRBJ2-2
D gene: NA
V gene: TRBV20-1
CDR3 protein: SAKKGRHTGELF

J gene: TRBJ2-7
D gene: NA
V gene: TRBV9
CDR3 protein: ASSERGPREASEQY

J gene: TRBJ2-7
D gene: TRBD2
V gene: TRBV20-1
CDR3 protein: SASGRDYPYEQY

J gene: TRBJ2-1
D gene: TRBD2
V gene: TRBV6-1
CDR3 protein: ASTKPGLAGYNEQF

J gene: TRBJ1-5
D gene: NA
V gene: TRBV20-1
CDR3 protein: SARVVGLYSNQPQH

J gene: TRBJ2-1
D gene: NA
V gene: TRBV7-9
CDR3 protein: ASIASGQNSYNEQF

J gene: TRBJ2-5
D gene: TRBD2
V gene: TRBV5-1
CDR3 protein: ASSFGGRQQETQY

J gene: TRBJ2-4
D gene: TRBD2
V gene: TRBV11-1
CDR3 protein: ASSLGRLAENIQY

J gene: TRBJ2-3
D gene: NA
V gene: TRBV12-3/TRBV12-4
CDR3 protein: ASSYSVAPSTDTQY

J gene: TRBJ2-7
D gene: TRBD2
V gene: TRBV11-2
CDR3 protein: ASTQLAGPYEQY

J gene: TRBJ2-1
D gene: NA
V gene: TRBV13
CDR3 protein: ASNLNEEYYNEQF